The 29 T cell receptor beta chains below were found in one sample sequenced in a study of graft-versus-host responses after intestinal transplantation. CFSE-labeled responder cells (200,000) were plated with 200,000 irradiated, violet-dye-labeled stimulator cells. The method was immunoSEQ multiplex PCR; TCRdb's version includes in-frame clones alone and lacks a portion of them. Found here are 8,000 to 10,000 clones, roughly a quarter of them singletons; the top ten hold about 5%. This material consisted of alloreactive CD8+ T cells from a mixed lymphocyte reaction culture, taken before transplantation. The subset here: CFSE-low proliferating T cells sorted from roughly 6-day pre-transplant mixed lymphocyte reaction (GvH or HvG direction). These receptor sequences come from a human patient who was an organ donor for intestinal transplantation.

The DNA of the CDR3 is TGTGCCAGCAGCTGTGATCAGGGGGGCCCAGTCTATGGCTACACCTTC. Protein sequence: CASSCDQGGPVYGYTF. The gene calls are TRBV5-4 and TRBJ1-2, with TRBD1 identical over 7 bases. Germline-derived CDR1 and CDR2 are SGHNT and YYREEE (reference sequence). Trimming took 3 bases from V and 4 from J; bases not matched to a gene: 12. This CDR3 spans 16 amino acids.

As for this clone: A much larger clone is a single base away; this may be a read error. This CDR3 is also generated by other DNA sequences in the sample. The rearrangement links TRBV4-1 to TRBJ2-7; D remains ambiguous. The CDR3 has 16 amino acids. CDR1 is MGHRA, CDR2 YSYEKL, per germline. With 0 bases removed from V and 0 bases from J, the gap between germline ends came to 12 bases. CDR3 protein: CASSQEGRTTSYEQYF. The DNA for the CDR3 is TGCGCCAGCAGCCAAGAAGGTCGGACCACCTCCTACGAGCAGTACTTC.

This clone showed up just a few times. This chain links TRBV6-5 with TRBJ1-1; D gene uncertain. The CDR3 loop spans 13 amino acids. Germline V CDR1 and CDR2: MNHEY, SVGAGI. Between the trimmed V and J ends, which lost 2 bases and 9 bases, there was a span of 13 bases. Here the CDR3 DNA reads TGTGCCAGCAGTTACACCGGGGTGGAACAAGCTTTCTTT. This sequence encodes CASSYTGVEQAFF.

This clone occurred a few times. CDR3 loop: CASSLARGSYEQYF. CDR3 nucleotides: TGTGCCAGCAGCTTGGCGAGGGGCTCCTACGAGCAGTACTTC. The chain employs TRBV5-8 and TRBJ2-7, with D perhaps being TRBD1 or TRBD2 (5 bases each). V lost 0 bases to trimming and J lost 0 bases, with 7 bases between them. The CDR3 extends over 14 amino acids. The V gene's germline CDR1 is SGHTS and CDR2 YDEGEE.

The sample holds a few counts of this clone. This chain connects TRBV6-8 to TRBJ2-7; D is unclear. Germline V gene sequence: CDR1 MNHGY, CDR2 SAAAGT. The CDR3 spans 13 residues. The germline V and J ends were trimmed by 8 bases and 1 base, with 12 bases remaining between them. The CDR3 protein is CASGSVMSYEQYF. The CDR3 DNA reads TGTGCCAGCGGATCAGTGATGTCCTACGAGCAGTACTTC.

The chain is built from TRBV5-4 and TRBJ1-1; 8 nucleotides agree with TRBD1. CDR1 and CDR2 (germline): SGHNT, YYREEE (reference sequence). V was pared by 5 bases and J by 5 bases, with 8 bases of the junction left unmatched. This CDR3 is 14 amino acids long. CDR3 residues: CASSATGGKTEAFF. CDR3 DNA: TGTGCCAGCAGTGCCACAGGGGGAAAGACTGAAGCTTTCTTT.

The rearrangement links TRBV7-1 to TRBJ1-2, with a weak D call TRBD1 (5 bases). TRBV7-1 belongs to the ORF category, with a function that is uncertain. Trimming stripped 4 bases from V and 2 bases from J, with 11 bases between. The CDR3 contains 14 residues. CDR3 region: CASSLAGKNYGYTF. The CDR3 nucleotides read TGTGCCAGCAGCTTAGCAGGGAAGAACTATGGCTACACCTTC.

On this clone itself: The junction shows a germline mismatch at one end, possibly a read error. The CDR3: CASSLVGEWEQCF. The CDR3 DNA is TGTGCCAGCAGCTTAGTTGGTGAGTGGGAGCAGTGCTTC. The rearrangement uses TRBV11-2 and TRBJ2-7; weak D call: TRBD2 (5 bases). Germline-derived CDR1 and CDR2 are SGHAT and FQNNGV. This CDR3 is built from 13 residues.

This clone has just a few counts. At one of its ends the junction is not consistent with the germline gene, which may arise from a read error. The chain combines TRBV6-5 with TRBJ2-1, with 11 bases fitting TRBD2. Looked up from germline, CDR1 is MNHEY and CDR2 is SVGAGI. CDR3 size: 14 residues. The DNA of the CDR3 is TGTGCCATCAGTGTCACTAGCGGGAGTCATGAGCAGTTCTTC. This gives the protein CAISVTSGSHEQFF.

The chain recombines TRBV4-3 with TRBJ2-7; unclear D gene. Germline CDR1 reads LGHNA; CDR2 reads YSLEER. This CDR3 contains 15 residues. V was clipped by 1 base and J by 6 bases, with 16 bases between them. DNA of the CDR3: TGCGCCAGCAGCCAAGTTTACCCCCCCGGGTTCGAGCAGTACTTC. As protein: CASSQVYPPGFEQYF.

The chain joins TRBV27 to TRBJ2-3; TRBD2 matches 9 bases. The germline CDR1 and CDR2 sequences are MNHEY and SMNVEV (reference sequence). This CDR3 has 16 residues. The V segment lost 3 bases and the J segment 0 bases; nucleotides outside the gene matches: 4. CDR3 nucleotides: TGTGCCAGCAGTTTCCTTACTAGCGGGAGCACAGATACGCAGTATTTT. Protein: CASSFLTSGSTDTQYF.

This clone showed up just a few times. The chain joins TRBV4-1 to TRBJ2-3, with 7 positions matching TRBD2. V lost 0 bases and J lost 2; bases outside the gene matches: 2. The CDR3 spans 15 residues. In germline, CDR1 is MGHRA, CDR2 YSYEKL. The CDR3 region has the DNA TGCGCCAGCAGCCAAGAGCTAGCGGCCACAGATACGCAGTATTTT. Amino acid sequence: CASSQELAATDTQYF.

A remark on this clone: One end of the junction does not line up with germline, which may come from a read error. The V and J genes are TRBV5-1 and TRBJ2-2; no clear D gene. Germline assignment: CDR1 SGHRS and CDR2 YFSETQ. The CDR3 length is 12 residues. DNA for the CDR3: TGTGCCAGCAGCTTAGTAGCCGGGGAGCTGTTTTTT. Protein product: CASSLVAGELFF.

This clone was recorded a few times. In nucleotides, the CDR3 is TGTGCCAGCAGTTACAGTAGCAATCAGCCCCAGCATTTT. It yields the protein CASSYSSNQPQHF. The V call is TRBV28, the J call TRBJ1-5; the D is unclear. The germline gives CDR1 MDHEN, CDR2 SYDVKM. V lost 4 bases and J lost 0, with 4 bases in between. The CDR3 contains 13 residues.

The rearrangement links TRBV11-3 to TRBJ1-1; D may be TRBD1 (6 bases). Trimming stripped 1 base from V and 5 bases from J, with 8 bases between. In germline, CDR1 is SGHNT, CDR2 YENEEA. CDR3 length: 13 amino acids. CDR3 in DNA: TGTGCCAGCAGCTTAGGCCAGGGGACTGAAGCTTTCTTT. Its translation: CASSLGQGTEAFF.

The rearrangement links TRBV7-2 to TRBJ1-2, with 7 bases matching TRBD1. The junction had 13 bases not matched to a gene; V was cut back by 5 bases and J by 4 bases. The CDR3 is 16 residues long. Germline V gene sequence: CDR1 SGHTA, CDR2 FQGNSA. CDR3 nucleotide sequence: TGTGCCAGCAGCAGAGATCAGGGGGGCCCAGTCTATGGCTACACCTTC. Translation gives CASSRDQGGPVYGYTF.

This clone was detected once. The chain joins TRBV4-3 to TRBJ2-7, with 7 bases that match TRBD1. CDR3 length: 16 amino acids. Germline V CDR1 and CDR2: LGHNA, YSLEER. The ends lost 2 bases at V and 2 bases at J; junction bases unmatched: 9. The CDR3 bases are TGCGCCAGCAGCCAACAAGGACAGGATCGAACCTACGAGCAGTACTTC. Protein sequence: CASSQQGQDRTYEQYF.

By its share, this clone is large. V usage is TRBV2 and J usage is TRBJ2-2; D gene uncertain. The germline gives CDR1 SNHLY, CDR2 FYNNEI. This CDR3 comprises 15 residues. Trimming shortened V by 2 bases and J by 6 bases, and 13 bases separated the two germline ends. The CDR3 sequence: CASSEFGSRSGELFF. In nucleotides, the CDR3 is TGTGCCAGCAGTGAATTCGGCAGTAGGTCCGGGGAGCTGTTTTTT.

The CDR3 region has the DNA TGTGCCAGCAGGCCAGTCCAGTGGGGCACCGGGGAGCTGTTTTTT. This sequence encodes CASRPVQWGTGELFF. The chain recombines TRBV11-3 with TRBJ2-2; no reliable D call. This CDR3 spans 15 amino acids. Germline V lookup: CDR1 SGHNT, CDR2 YENEEA. V was cut by 6 bases and J by 4 bases, with 15 bases left in between.

The DNA of the CDR3 is TGTGCCAGCAGCCAAAAGTACAGAAGCCCTAATGAAAAACTGTTTTTT. Protein sequence: CASSQKYRSPNEKLFF. V and J are TRBV14 and TRBJ1-4, with D unresolved. Trimming pared 2 bases from V and 3 bases from J, leaving 13 bases between. Looked up from germline, CDR1 is SGHDN and CDR2 is FVKESK. The CDR3 sequence is 16 residues long.

This clone is large within its sample. The chain uses TRBV11-2 and TRBJ1-1; D gene ambiguous. Trimming pared 4 bases from V and 7 bases from J, leaving 19 bases between. CDR1 and CDR2 from the germline V gene are SGHAT and FQNNGV. The CDR3 length is 15 residues. The chain's CDR3 is CASSSYQYREFEAFF. The DNA of the CDR3 is TGTGCCAGCAGCTCCTACCAATATCGAGAGTTTGAAGCTTTCTTT.

This clone has just a few counts. A single base separates this from a much larger clone, so it may be a read error. Other DNA sequences from this sample encode an identical CDR3 as well. The rearrangement uses TRBV7-6 and TRBJ2-5; TRBD1 might be the D (6 bases). The CDR3 runs 16 residues. The ends were cut back, 4 bases at V and 4 bases at J, with 19 bases in the middle. Germline assignment: CDR1 SGHVS and CDR2 FNYEAQ. The CDR3 DNA follows: TGTGCCAGCAGCTCGAGGCAGGGGATGGTCGGAGAGACCCAGTACTTC. Its translation is CASSSRQGMVGETQYF.

The rearrangement links TRBV6-1 to TRBJ1-6, with D possibly TRBD1 on 5 matching bases. The germline V gene has CDR1 MNHNS and CDR2 SASEGT. The V end lost 5 bases, the J end lost 10 bases, and 15 bases lay between the germline ends. This CDR3 has 14 residues. CDR3 sequence reads: CASSFYLTDSPLHF. DNA for the CDR3: TGTGCCAGCAGTTTCTACTTGACAGACTCACCCCTCCACTTT.

This clone turned up a few times. This chain joins TRBV30 and TRBJ1-2; D is unresolved. Trimming left V 5 bases short and J 4 bases short, with 29 bases between. The germline gives CDR1 GTSNPN, CDR2 SVGIG (reference sequence). The CDR3 totals 18 residues. The CDR3 DNA sequence: TGTGCCTGGGCTGGGTGGAGGGAGGGAAGTAGTTTGATCTATGGCTACACCTTC. It specifies CAWAGWREGSSLIYGYTF.

This clone was counted a few times. The CDR3 DNA reads as TGTGCCAGCAGTCCCATCTGGCGGGAGACCCGCTACGAGCAGTACTTC. This encodes CASSPIWRETRYEQYF. The V call is TRBV27, the J call TRBJ2-7; 7 bases are a match to TRBD2. Losses at the gene ends were 5 bases for V and 3 bases for J; bases not matched to a gene: 13. CDR3 length equals 16 residues. The germline V gene encodes CDR1 MNHEY and CDR2 SMNVEV (reference sequence).

V and J are TRBV4-1 and TRBJ2-7; 11 positions match TRBD2. The junction had 8 bases not matched to a gene; V was cut back by 4 bases and J by 3 bases. The CDR3 spans 16 residues. CDR1 and CDR2 from the germline V gene are MGHRA and YSYEKL. The CDR3, as DNA: TGCGCCAGCAGCCTTGTATTGACTAGCGGGGACTACGAGCAGTACTTC. Protein product: CASSLVLTSGDYEQYF.

This clone was found a few times. This rearrangement joins TRBV4-1 to TRBJ1-6; possible D gene TRBD1, 5 bases. The CDR3 length is 16 residues. The germline V and J ends were trimmed by 1 base and 7 bases, with 14 bases remaining between them. CDR1 is MGHRA and CDR2 is YSYEKL in the germline V gene. The CDR3 nucleotides are TGCGCCAGCAGCCAAGTATCGGGGGTGGCGAATTCACCCCTCCACTTT. As protein: CASSQVSGVANSPLHF.

Of note for this clone: A read error may explain this, as a much larger clone is one base away. In the same sample, other DNA sequences code for this CDR3. J is TRBJ2-7 and V is TRBV6-6; D call uncertain. Germline values: CDR1 MNHNY, CDR2 SVGAGI (reference sequence). The CDR3 length is 13 residues. The CDR3 here is CASSYSVYYEQYF. The CDR3, as DNA: TGTGCCAGCAGTTACTCAGTTTATTACGAGCAGTACTTT.

Relative to its sample, this clone is medium-sized. This chain joins TRBV13 and TRBJ1-1; D remains ambiguous. The V end was cut by 0 bases, the J end by 7 bases, with 6 bases between. In germline, CDR1 is PRHDT, CDR2 FYEKMQ (reference sequence). The CDR3 loop spans 12 amino acids. The CDR3 protein is CASSLGPGEAFF. The CDR3 bases are TGTGCCAGCAGCTTAGGCCCGGGTGAAGCTTTCTTT.